Described below is a single TCR beta chain sequence and its context. No cognate antigen has been identified for it. CDR1 SGHAT and CDR2 FQNNGV were looked up in the germline V gene. V is clipped by 2 bases and J by 4 bases, and the sequence between their germline boundaries is 8 bases long. The CDR3 covers 14 residues, taking in both the cysteine and the phenylalanine. This entry keeps only the CDR3 DNA: 42 bases, framed from base 1. Libraries were built with the immunoSEQ multiplex PCR assay. For the multiplex PCR, a mixture combining 60 forward primers for TCR Vbeta segments and 13 reverse primers for TCR Jbeta segments was used. The CDR3 region of rearranged TCR beta genes was amplified from genomic DNA by a multiplex PCR assay. The Illumina HiSeq System was used to sequence the amplified TCR beta libraries as 87-base-pair reads. The authors processed their data as follows. A later analysis counted some 80 million unique TCR beta chains across the 700 or so repertoires, and around 12 million of these chains were shared by at least two donors. Raw reads were error-corrected and collapsed into unique sequences by a nearest-neighbor algorithm in which closely related sequences were merged to remove PCR and sequencing errors. To assign V, D and J gene segments, CDR3 sequences were aligned to IMGT reference sequences. For a sequence to be retained, at least a six-nucleotide match to both a V gene segment and a J gene segment was required. A rearrangement was called productive if the CDR3 had no stop codons and remained in frame with V and J, and every other rearrangement was called non-productive. CDR3 was defined according to IMGT convention as the region running from the second conserved V-encoded cysteine to the conserved J-encoded phenylalanine. Sequences without an unambiguous match to a single V gene segment were excluded from the earlier analysis of about 640 of the donors. An earlier analysis of just under 600 of the donors called V segments functional above 56.7% productive rearrangements and segregating when the between-donor standard deviation exceeded 5%. A statistical classification framework was built for diagnosing cytomegalovirus status from the catalog of TCR beta chain sequences. A later analysis assigned V and J genes by comparing TCR nucleotide sequences with IMGT/GENE-DB human TR gene sequences. Using the TCRdist pipeline, a later analysis assigned CDR3 sequences along with most-parsimonious VDJ recombination scenarios. In a later analysis, every TCR beta chain was defined by the combination of its CDR3 amino acid sequence and its V-gene family, and reads without a unique V-gene family were dropped. A later analysis removed 592 highly shared, low-generation-probability nucleotide sequences to deal with suspected cross-contamination and a sequencing artifact. In a later analysis, a clonal expansion index for each public chain was calculated from normalized within-repertoire ranks of inferred template counts. A later analysis computed generation probabilities with a VDJ recombination model fitted to out-of-frame rearrangements, and checked the results against IGoR. In a later analysis, hypergeometric tests were used to score TCR-TCR, TCR-HLA and TCR-CMV co-occurrence, with a repertoire-size bias correction applied to TCR pairs. To estimate false discovery rates, a later analysis permuted the HLA or CMV assignments 20 times. A later analysis grouped co-occurring TCRs with DBSCAN, adding TCRdist sequence similarity when clustering within HLA-allele-positive subsets. For co-occurrence clustering, repertoires with fewer than 30,000 or more than 120,000 public chains were excluded, along with roughly 5 repertoires with anomalous nucleotide sharing. TCRdb limited this immuneACCESS table to in-frame rearrangements with V and J called. A share of clones is missing; checked studies link under half to unresolved V genes, and the rest is unexplained. That table gives V, J and clone size, and the DNA gave D and trimming. This specimen's table enumerates approximately 130,000 clones. The ten largest clones add up to just under 2% of the sample.

The data are from a study of cytomegalovirus exposure and HLA in healthy donors (dated by TCRdb to 2016 to 2017). For context, the study as a whole: An earlier analysis of 587 of the donors reported about 290 Gb of sequence data and 100 million to 130 million unique TCR beta sequences from roughly 180 million T cells. About 310 gigabases of sequencing data and approximately 85 million unique TCR sequences were included in an early release covering several hundred HLA-typed donors. Of the roughly 400 genotyped donors, about 84% fell in the genetic ancestry cluster associated with self-reported Caucasian donors. The study was designed to test whether signatures of past pathogen exposure could be identified by cataloging public T cell receptors. The study profiled the T cell repertoires of under 700 subjects by immunosequencing and related them to cytomegalovirus serostatus. A separate validation cohort of 100 to 150 different subjects was used in addition to the roughly 700-subject first cohort. High-throughput TCR immunosequencing, statistical association of individual TCRs with disease status, and machine learning were combined to predict cytomegalovirus infection status. A later analysis re-analyzed previously published TCR beta repertoires from approximately 700 donors and added high-resolution HLA genotyping to study TCR occurrence patterns. The later analysis used no new phenotypic data to find candidate immune exposures, relying instead on TCR beta sequences and their occurrence across donors. An earlier analysis of around 640 of the donors used high-throughput TCR beta sequencing to judge whether each TCR beta V gene segment behaved as functional or pseudogenic. Donor age, sex, ethnicity and CMV serostatus were compiled together with the repertoire data. A later genetic analysis used genome-wide SNP genotypes for about 60% of the roughly 700 donors, treating that subset as a discovery cohort. All discovery cohort repertoires had been generated using a single sequencing platform. HLA typing covered class I and class II loci at four-digit resolution. Typing coverage varied by locus: roughly 620-640 donors for A, B, C, DRB1 and DQB1; roughly 500 for DQA1; approximately 610 for DPA1; fewer than 480 for DPB1. Because of strong linkage in the cohort, a few DR-DQ haplotypes were treated as single units for association and clustering. On average, roughly 240,000 unique TCR beta nucleotide sequences were sequenced per donor among a few hundred genotyped donors of the cohort, with roughly a sixth of those sequences being non-productive.

Here is what the overall study found, with its caveats: Strong co-occurrence of HLA alleles, especially DR and DQ, made assigning TCR associations to individual alleles difficult. The 87-base-pair reads could not distinguish some IMGT-functional V segments, including TRBV6-2 and TRBV6-3, so those segments were excluded. It was suggested by the authors that the approach could potentially be generalized to other disease states and immunological phenotypes. According to a later genetic analysis, donors in an Asian-associated ancestry cluster had fewer N-insertions in productive TCRs than the approximately 690-donor mean. The earlier analysis of approximately 560 of the donors excluded seventeen rarely observed V segments, including chromosome 9 orphons, because counts were too low. In both the original and validation cohorts, the classifier was reported to diagnose cytomegalovirus status with high specificity and sensitivity. At a false discovery rate of 0.05, a later analysis linked about 16,000 TCR beta sequences to specific HLA alleles. A further reported finding was that TCR beta sequences accurately predicted the HLA-A and HLA-B alleles for most subjects in the first cohort. A cluster of highly shared sequence variants was judged likely to be a technical artifact of the sequencing pipeline. Because HLA typing was missing for some donors at each locus, association tests included only the typed subset. Presence/absence analyses assumed roughly uniform sequencing depth across donors, an assumption that may not hold. In a later analysis, HLA-associated TCR beta chains showed more clonal expansion and lower generation probabilities than non-associated chains that were equally common. While some public TCRs were present in many individuals, most TCR sequences turned up only very rarely across donors. An association between a missense DCLRE1C variant and V-gene and J-gene trimming of TCR beta chains was found in a later genetic analysis and replicated in an independent cohort. An earlier analysis of approximately 590 of the donors showed that most TCR beta V segments appeared in productive rearrangements either about 90% or about 30% of the time, which broadly matched IMGT annotations. Linkage disequilibrium might explain the correlated functional status among segregating V segments, but an unknown experimental factor could not be excluded. The study gave a list of 150 to 200 TCR beta chains associated with cytomegalovirus. Most CMV-associated TCR beta chains appeared to be HLA-restricted in a later analysis, and the HLA associations seemed to be driven largely by CMV exposure. In this cohort, only TCR beta chains were sequenced, and detectable features were limited by the absence of alpha or paired-chain data. Three of the identified cytomegalovirus-associated TCR beta chains were confirmed in vitro to be specific for cytomegalovirus antigens. According to a later analysis, TCR association rates differed among HLA loci, with DRB1 alleles showing the most associated TCRs and HLA-C alleles showing the fewest. For the cohort, immune exposure information was limited to CMV serostatus. Several of the top co-occurrence clusters appeared to be linked to parvovirus B19, influenza, CMV and Epstein-Barr virus, according to a later analysis.

The cohort consisted of hundreds of healthy bone marrow donors. At the time of sampling, all cohort members were nominally healthy, though unrecorded immune exposures were likely present. The donor was CMV seronegative and belonged to the group of 320 or so seronegative cohort members. A peripheral blood sample was collected from each donor, and TCR beta sequencing was performed on peripheral blood mononuclear cells. The Qiagen DNeasy Blood Extraction Kit was used to extract genomic DNA from the blood cell samples. The specimen was PBMCs. The rearranged chain carries TRBV11-2 and TRBJ2-2; a confident D gene designation cannot be given. The TCR comes from a woman in her sixties or seventies in good health and CMV-seronegative. CDR3 reads: CASSLSRSTGELFF. At the DNA level, the sequence is TGTGCCAGCAGCTTATCCAGGTCCACCGGGGAGCTGTTTTTT.